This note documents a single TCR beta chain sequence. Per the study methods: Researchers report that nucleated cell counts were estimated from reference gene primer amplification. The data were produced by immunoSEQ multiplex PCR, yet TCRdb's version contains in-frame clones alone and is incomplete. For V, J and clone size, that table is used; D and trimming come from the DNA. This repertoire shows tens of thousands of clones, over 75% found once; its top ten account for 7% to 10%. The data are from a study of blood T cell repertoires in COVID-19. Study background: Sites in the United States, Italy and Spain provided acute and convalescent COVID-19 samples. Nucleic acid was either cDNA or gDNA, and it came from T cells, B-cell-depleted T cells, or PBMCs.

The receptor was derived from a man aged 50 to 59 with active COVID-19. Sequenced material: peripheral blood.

The CDR3 reads CASSLPYSSYEQYF. In DNA form, the CDR3 reads TGTGCCAGCAGCTTACCCTACAGCTCCTACGAGCAGTACTTC. The chain joins TRBV7-2 to TRBJ2-7; the D is unclear. Germline CDR1 SGHTA, CDR2 FQGNSA. The V end lost 2 bases, the J end lost 0 bases, and 8 bases lay between the germline ends. The CDR3 sequence is 14 residues long.